A single sample gave rise to the 30 T cell receptor beta chains below, sequenced in a study of T-cell reconstitution after alpha-beta-depleted transplantation in children. As it was prepared, the TCRbeta library received unique molecular identifiers. In TCRdb, the PCR reads were re-called with MiXCR into one record per CDR3 protein. This sample has around 700,000 distinct CDR3 sequences, with approximately 14% found just once. The material sequenced was PBMCs, taken before TCRalphabeta/CD19-depleted stem cell transplant. The receptor set was obtained from a girl aged 2 to 10 with congenital amegakaryocytic thrombocytopenia, due to receive a stem cell transplant.

This rearrangement joins TRBV7-8 to TRBJ2-7; D is unresolved. Germline V gives CDR1 SGHVS, CDR2 FQNEAQ. This CDR3 is built from 15 residues. Trimming stripped 4 bases from V and 2 bases from J, with 15 bases between. The DNA of the CDR3 is TGTGCCAGCAGCTCCCTCCGTTCCCCAACCTACGAGCAGTACTTC. Translating gives CASSSLRSPTYEQYF.

This clonotype was counted only a few times. This sequence joins TRBV7-2 and TRBJ2-7; 10 bases are shared with TRBD2. From germline, CDR1 is SGHTA and CDR2 FQGNSA. Losses at the gene ends were 7 bases for V and 4 bases for J; bases not matched to a gene: 4. The CDR3 sequence is 13 residues long. The CDR3 DNA reads as TGTGCCAGCACGGTAGCGGGAGGATACGAGCAGTACTTC. Translation: CASTVAGGYEQYF.

The V and J genes are TRBV20-1 and TRBJ2-1, with 8 bases identical to TRBD2. The V gene end was trimmed by 6 bases and the J gene end by 4 bases; junction bases not matched to a gene: 8. The CDR3 spans 14 residues. The germline CDR1 and CDR2 sequences are DFQATT and SNEGSKA (reference sequence). The CDR3 here is CSATLAEIYNEQFF. The CDR3 DNA follows: TGCAGTGCAACACTAGCGGAGATATACAATGAGCAGTTCTTC.

Points on this clonotype: Since a much larger clone is just one base distant, this may be a read error. This chain joins TRBV5-1 and TRBJ2-3; D not certain. Germline-derived CDR1 and CDR2 are SGHRS and YFSETQ. The CDR3 spans 15 residues. This CDR3 is CASAEDDGSTDPQYF. CDR3 in DNA: TGCGCCAGCGCTGAAGATGACGGAAGCACAGATCCGCAGTATTTT.

There are a few counts of this clonotype. The J gene is TRBJ2-7, the V gene TRBV28; a possible D gene is TRBD1 (5 bases). Germline CDR1 reads MDHEN; CDR2 reads SYDVKM. CDR3 length: 15 amino acids. Trimming stripped 7 bases from V and 6 bases from J, with 22 bases between. The chain's CDR3 is CASTKRRAGRSEQYF. Here the CDR3 DNA reads TGTGCCAGCACCAAAAGACGCGCAGGGCGCAGCGAGCAGTACTTC.

In this sample, this clonotype turned up many times. This chain joins TRBV5-1 and TRBJ2-3; 9 bases agree with TRBD2. Germline V lookup: CDR1 SGHRS, CDR2 YFSETQ. The trim removed 5 bases at V and 5 bases at J, leaving 21 bases unmatched. This CDR3 is 19 amino acids long. The CDR3 DNA reads as TGCGCCAGCAGATTCGGCGGGAGGGCCTTTGGAGGTTTCGTAGATACGCAGTATTTT. Its translation: CASRFGGRAFGGFVDTQYF. Looking up the rest from reference TRBV5-1 and TRBJ2-3 gives the full variable domain: KAGVTQTPRYLIKTRGQQVTLSCSPISGHRSVSWYQQTPGQGLQFLFEYFSETQRNKGNFPGRFSGRQFSNSRSEMNVSTLELGDSALYLCASRFGGRAFGGFVDTQYFGPGTRLTVL.

In its sample, this clonotype was seen many times. This chain links TRBV27 with TRBJ2-7; D unresolved. V lost 3 bases and J lost 6, with 12 bases in between. This CDR3 comprises 13 residues. Germline V gene lookup returns CDR1 MNHEY and CDR2 SMNVEV (reference sequence). The CDR3 region has the DNA TGTGCCAGCAGTTTCGTCCGTTCGCCCGAGCAGTACTTC. Protein sequence: CASSFVRSPEQYF.

V is TRBV5-1 and J is TRBJ2-2; 11 bases line up with TRBD2. Germline trimming cut 1 base from V and 1 base from J; bases unmatched to any gene: 6. CDR1 SGHRS and CDR2 YFSETQ come from the germline V gene. CDR3 length: 18 amino acids. As DNA, the CDR3 is TGCGCCAGCAGCTTGTCTAGCGGGAGGTCCGGGAACACCGGGGAGCTGTTTTTT. It encodes CASSLSSGRSGNTGELFF.

This clonotype was observed at least ten times. The rearrangement uses TRBV28 and TRBJ2-7, with TRBD1 matching 8 bases. The CDR3 has 16 amino acids. Unmatched junction bases numbered 12, after V lost 3 bases and J lost 5 bases. Germline V CDR1 and CDR2: MDHEN, SYDVKM. The DNA for the CDR3 is TGTGCCAGCAGTTTCCTCTTAGGGCAGGGGGCAAACGAGCAGTACTTC. Translated, it gives CASSFLLGQGANEQYF.

In its sample, this clonotype was seen many times. Written as DNA, the CDR3 is TGCGCCAGCAGCCCTAGCGGGAGTAGGGGGTACAATGAGCAGTTCTTC. Translation: CASSPSGSRGYNEQFF. The chain recombines TRBV5-1 with TRBJ2-1; 10 bases agree with TRBD2. With 4 bases clipped from V and 4 bases from J, the junction kept 8 bases outside the gene matches. There are 16 residues in the CDR3. Germline loops: CDR1 SGHRS, CDR2 YFSETQ.

This clonotype was recorded many times. The chain recombines TRBV20-1 with TRBJ2-1, with 13 bases that match TRBD2. The CDR3 consists of 15 residues. Trimming took 8 bases from V and 1 from J; bases not matched to a gene: 5. Germline V CDR1 and CDR2: DFQATT, SNEGSKA (reference sequence). CDR3 in amino acids: CSRTSGSGSYNEQFF. CDR3 nucleotide sequence: TGCAGTCGGACTAGCGGGAGTGGATCCTACAATGAGCAGTTCTTC.

The chain carries TRBV7-8 and TRBJ1-5, with D possibly TRBD1 on 6 matching bases. V was trimmed by 5 bases and J by 9 bases, leaving 14 bases between them. Germline V lookup: CDR1 SGHVS, CDR2 FQNEAQ. CDR3 length: 13 amino acids. The CDR3 sequence is CASSPDRPRPQHF. For the CDR3, the DNA is TGTGCCAGCAGCCCCGACAGGCCGCGGCCCCAGCATTTT.

The J gene is TRBJ2-7, the V gene TRBV7-8; D is uncertain. The CDR3 loop spans 14 amino acids. Looked up from germline, CDR1 is SGHVS and CDR2 is FQNEAQ. The V and J ends lost 5 bases and 0 bases respectively, with 11 bases between them. Here the CDR3 DNA reads TGTGCCAGCAGCCCTCGGGCCTTCTCCTACGAGCAGTACTTC. Protein product: CASSPRAFSYEQYF.

The rearrangement uses TRBV19 and TRBJ2-3, with a weak D call TRBD2 (5 bases). The germline gives CDR1 LNHDA, CDR2 SQIVND (reference sequence). This CDR3 spans 14 amino acids. V was clipped by 9 bases and J by 2 bases, with 15 bases between them. The CDR3 spells CASREADTTDTQYF. Here the CDR3 DNA reads TGTGCCAGCCGAGAAGCGGATACCACAGATACGCAGTATTTT.

The rearrangement joins TRBV4-1 to TRBJ2-1; D is possibly TRBD1 or TRBD2 (5 bases each). The germline V and J ends were trimmed by 2 bases and 8 bases, with 10 bases remaining between them. The V gene's germline CDR1 is MGHRA and CDR2 YSYEKL. This CDR3 is built from 13 residues. CDR3 sequence (DNA): TGCGCCAGCAGCCAACGGGACGCTGATGAGCAGTTCTTC. It encodes CASSQRDADEQFF.

Worth noting for this clonotype: A read error is possible here, since a much larger clone lies one base away. This chain links TRBV20-1 with TRBJ1-5; no clear D. CDR1 DFQATT and CDR2 SNEGSKA come from the germline V gene (reference sequence). The CDR3 loop spans 15 amino acids. The CDR3 nucleotides read TGCAGTGCTAGAGATCGAAGGGCCACCAATCAGCCCCTGCATTTT. As protein: CSARDRRATNQPLHF.

The sample holds many counts of this clonotype. J is TRBJ1-5 and V is TRBV4-1; D is possibly TRBD1 (5 bases). This CDR3 has 16 amino acids. V was clipped by 0 bases and J by 4 bases, with 13 bases between them. Germline CDR1 and CDR2: MGHRA and YSYEKL. This CDR3 is CASSQDQQGLNQPQHF. The DNA for the CDR3 is TGCGCCAGCAGCCAAGATCAGCAGGGATTAAATCAGCCCCAGCATTTT.

The chain is built from TRBV10-2 and TRBJ2-7; TRBD2 matches at 9 bases. The ends lost 2 bases at V and 12 bases at J; junction bases unmatched: 5. The CDR3 is 12 amino acids. Germline values: CDR1 WSHSY, CDR2 SAAADI. The chain's CDR3 is CASSETLAGPYF. The DNA for the CDR3 is TGCGCCAGCAGTGAGACCCTAGCGGGACCGTACTTC.

Many counts were recorded for this clonotype. The rearrangement uses TRBV5-1 and TRBJ2-4; D is unclear. Germline CDR1 is SGHRS and CDR2 is YFSETQ. This CDR3 spans 15 amino acids. Trimming took 0 bases from V and 1 from J, leaving 8 bases between them. CDR3 sequence: CASSLEPLAKNIQYF. DNA for the CDR3: TGCGCCAGCAGCTTGGAACCCCTTGCCAAAAACATTCAGTACTTC. Complete variable domain (other parts from reference TRBV5-1 and TRBJ2-4): KAGVTQTPRYLIKTRGQQVTLSCSPISGHRSVSWYQQTPGQGLQFLFEYFSETQRNKGNFPGRFSGRQFSNSRSEMNVSTLELGDSALYLCASSLEPLAKNIQYFGAGTRLSVL.

In this sample, this clonotype turned up a few times. V usage is TRBV5-1 and J usage is TRBJ2-5; no clear D gene. Germline V CDR1 and CDR2: SGHRS, YFSETQ. V was pared by 7 bases and J by 5 bases, with 15 bases between. This CDR3 region has 13 residues. The CDR3 loop is CASRPRTWETQYF. The DNA for the CDR3 is TGCGCCAGCCGACCACGAACGTGGGAGACCCAGTACTTC.

In its sample, this clonotype was seen a few times. V usage is TRBV10-3 and J usage is TRBJ2-7; 10 bases are shared with TRBD2. The CDR3 consists of 15 residues. Germline-derived CDR1 and CDR2 are ENHRY and SYGVKD. V lost 10 bases and J lost 1; bases outside the gene matches: 10. CDR3 coding DNA: TGTGCCACGCTTAACGGACTAGCGGATTCCTACGAGCAGTACTTC. Protein sequence: CATLNGLADSYEQYF.

This clonotype was counted ten times or more. This chain uses TRBV20-1 with TRBJ2-7; D uncertain. Trimming took 6 bases from V and 5 from J, leaving 20 bases between them. There are 14 residues in the CDR3. CDR1 DFQATT and CDR2 SNEGSKA come from the germline V gene (reference sequence). DNA for the CDR3: TGCAGTGCAACCCCGATTTCAGCAGTTCACGAGCAGTACTTC. Amino acid sequence: CSATPISAVHEQYF.

This clonotype was detected only a few times. This CDR3 is CSASQGFGAYEQYF. The DNA for the CDR3 is TGCAGTGCTTCCCAGGGATTCGGCGCCTACGAGCAGTACTTC. The chain uses TRBV20-1 and TRBJ2-7, with a possible D match to TRBD1 (5 bases). V was clipped by 5 bases and J by 2 bases, with 16 bases between them. Germline CDR1 reads DFQATT; CDR2 reads SNEGSKA (reference sequence). This CDR3 comprises 14 residues.

The chain carries TRBV5-1 and TRBJ1-2; maybe TRBD1 (6 bases). Germline loops: CDR1 SGHRS, CDR2 YFSETQ. V was pared by 4 bases and J by 3 bases, with 10 bases between. CDR3 length equals 13 residues. CDR3 region: CASSTGQYYGYTF. CDR3 bases: TGCGCCAGCAGCACCGGACAGTACTATGGCTACACCTTC.

This clonotype appeared many times. The CDR3 bases are TGTGCTAGTGGTTTGTATGGGGGGCAGGGGCCTGACAATGAGCAGTTCTTC. Protein product: CASGLYGGQGPDNEQFF. This chain joins TRBV12-5 and TRBJ2-1; TRBD1 or TRBD2 may be the D gene (6 bases each). Germline V gene data show CDR1 as LGHNT and CDR2 as FRNRAP. The CDR3 runs to 17 residues. The V gene lost 2 bases and the J gene lost 5 bases, with 19 bases spanning the gap.

The chain carries TRBV5-1 and TRBJ1-1; D gene ambiguous. Germline lookup yields CDR1 SGHRS and CDR2 YFSETQ. The ends were cut back, 0 bases at V and 4 bases at J, with 10 bases in the middle. This CDR3 is built from 14 residues. The CDR3 here is CASSLDLQATEAFF. For the CDR3, the DNA is TGCGCCAGCAGCTTGGACCTCCAGGCCACTGAAGCTTTCTTT. Together with reference TRBV5-1 and TRBJ1-1, the CDR3 gives the full variable domain: KAGVTQTPRYLIKTRGQQVTLSCSPISGHRSVSWYQQTPGQGLQFLFEYFSETQRNKGNFPGRFSGRQFSNSRSEMNVSTLELGDSALYLCASSLDLQATEAFFGQGTRLTVV.

There are many counts of this clonotype. This chain links TRBV20-1 with TRBJ2-4; TRBD2 matches 14 bases. The CDR3 extends over 18 amino acids. J gave up 3 bases and V 3 bases, and 10 bases lay outside the gene matches. CDR1 DFQATT and CDR2 SNEGSKA come from the germline V gene (reference sequence). This CDR3 is CSASEPGLAGESKNIQYF. In DNA form, the CDR3 reads TGCAGTGCTAGTGAACCGGGACTAGCGGGAGAGAGCAAAAACATTCAGTACTTC.

This clonotype was found a few times. V usage is TRBV6-5 and J usage is TRBJ2-1; a possible D gene is TRBD1 (7 bases). Trimming cost V 7 bases and J 9 bases, with 10 bases left between them. From germline, CDR1 is MNHEY and CDR2 SVGAGI. The CDR3 is 11 amino acids. The CDR3 nucleotides are TGTGCCAGCACTCAGGGGGGTGAGCAGTTCTTC. Its translation: CASTQGGEQFF.

In this sample, this clonotype turned up many times. The rearrangement links TRBV29-1 to TRBJ2-5, with D unresolved. Trimming removed 1 base at V and 4 bases at J, with 16 bases between. There are 15 residues in the CDR3. From germline, CDR1 is SQVTM and CDR2 ANQGSEA. CDR3: CSVEGASPIAETQYF. The CDR3 DNA reads as TGCAGCGTTGAAGGCGCTTCTCCTATTGCAGAGACCCAGTACTTC.

This clonotype was observed many times. The chain combines TRBV29-1 with TRBJ2-7, with D unclear. The CDR3 extends over 11 amino acids. Germline V gives CDR1 SQVTM, CDR2 ANQGSEA. Trimming pared 4 bases from V and 3 bases from J, leaving 7 bases between. The CDR3 region has the DNA TGCAGCGTTGCCTACAGCTACGAGCAGTACTTC. This sequence encodes CSVAYSYEQYF.